Each of the 7 T cell receptor beta chains below was sequenced from the same sample in a study of blood T cell repertoires in COVID-19. The protocol was immunoSEQ multiplex PCR, while the TCRdb copy is restricted to in-frame clones and leaves out a portion. The table has 120,000 to 150,000 clones, around 80% seen once. The specimen sequenced was peripheral blood. Every receptor here comes from a man aged 50-60 years with acute or convalescent COVID-19.

V and J are TRBV7-8 and TRBJ2-1; D is perhaps TRBD2 (6 bases). The length of the CDR3 is 15 residues. Germline V gene sequence: CDR1 SGHVS, CDR2 FQNEAQ. V was clipped by 3 bases and J by 7 bases, with 16 bases between them. The CDR3 reads CASSFGTGKENEQFF. DNA of the CDR3: TGTGCCAGCAGCTTCGGGACTGGGAAGGAGAATGAGCAGTTCTTC.

V gene TRBV10-2 combines with J gene TRBJ2-7; the match to TRBD1 covers 9 bases. The V gene's germline CDR1 is WSHSY and CDR2 SAAADI. V shed 1 base and J 5 bases; nucleotides not matched to a gene: 24. The CDR3 sequence is 21 residues long. CDR3 amino acids: CASSEFVGDRAGVLGGDEQYF. Here the CDR3 DNA reads TGCGCCAGCAGTGAGTTCGTGGGGGACAGGGCTGGAGTTCTCGGAGGTGACGAGCAGTACTTC.

This chain uses TRBV3-1 (or the pseudogene TRBV3-2) with TRBJ1-5; 7 nucleotides line up with TRBD1. Germline V CDR1 and CDR2: LGHDT, YNNKEL (reference sequence). The CDR3 is 15 amino acids. With 1 base clipped from V and 4 bases from J, the junction kept 4 bases outside the gene matches. The DNA of the CDR3 is TGTGCCAGCAGCCAAGGAGGGGGCATAAATCAGCCCCAGCATTTT. This encodes CASSQGGGINQPQHF.

This chain links TRBV2 with TRBJ1-3; D not resolved. The CDR3 is 15 residues long. CDR1 SNHLY and CDR2 FYNNEI come from the germline V gene. V was cut by 1 base and J by 0 bases, with 7 bases left in between. CDR3 in DNA: TGTGCCAGCAGTGAAGGAACACGCTCTGGAAACACCATATATTTT. Its translation is CASSEGTRSGNTIYF.

The chain joins TRBV7-9 to TRBJ1-2; a weak D match, TRBD1 (6 bases). The germline V and J ends were trimmed by 2 bases and 4 bases, with 11 bases remaining between them. The germline gives CDR1 SEHNR, CDR2 FQNEAQ (reference sequence). The CDR3 totals 14 residues. The CDR3: CASSLQQGSYGYTF. The CDR3 DNA sequence: TGTGCCAGCAGCTTACAACAGGGTAGCTATGGCTACACCTTC.

The chain couples TRBV27 to TRBJ2-1; D is possibly TRBD2 (6 bases). In germline, CDR1 is MNHEY, CDR2 SMNVEV (reference sequence). The ends were cut back, 0 bases at V and 1 base at J, with 7 bases in the middle. The CDR3 is made up of 15 amino acids. CDR3 sequence reads: CASSLSGGSYNEQFF. The CDR3 bases are TGTGCCAGCAGTTTATCGGGGGGATCCTACAATGAGCAGTTCTTC.

The DNA of the CDR3 is TGCGCCAGCAGTGAGTCGGGGCAGGGGGTAGATACGCAGTATTTT. Protein product: CASSESGQGVDTQYF. The chain employs TRBV10-1 and TRBJ2-3; 7 positions agree with TRBD1. Trimming took 0 bases from V and 5 from J; bases not matched to a gene: 5. This CDR3 is built from 15 residues. The germline gives CDR1 WNHNN, CDR2 SYGVQD (reference sequence).